The entry below gives a single T cell receptor (beta chain) sequence along with its context. This sample stems from a study of glioma-infiltrating T cells after dendritic cell vaccination. The wider study: Dendritic cell vaccination trial patients had either newly diagnosed or recurrent glioblastoma. Monocyte-derived dendritic cells, cultured approximately seven days with IL-4 and GM-CSF, were pulsed with autologous tumor lysate. Patients received three intradermal dendritic cell vaccine injections at biweekly intervals.

Method: immunoSEQ multiplex PCR; TCRdb's copy keeps in-frame clones and lacks some. This sample has 90,000 or so clones, with more than 70% found just once. The V and J ends lost 0 bases and 5 bases respectively, with 8 bases between them. The CDR3 spans 13 residues. The chain carries TRBV23-1 and TRBJ2-7; a possible D gene is TRBD1 (6 bases). TRBV23-1 is filed as an ORF, its function uncertain. The clonotype was recovered from a human donor with glioblastoma. Sequencing was performed on blood, taken before dendritic cell vaccination. This CDR3 is CASSQSWGHEQYF. The CDR3 DNA sequence: TGCGCCAGCAGTCAATCGTGGGGGCACGAGCAGTACTTC.